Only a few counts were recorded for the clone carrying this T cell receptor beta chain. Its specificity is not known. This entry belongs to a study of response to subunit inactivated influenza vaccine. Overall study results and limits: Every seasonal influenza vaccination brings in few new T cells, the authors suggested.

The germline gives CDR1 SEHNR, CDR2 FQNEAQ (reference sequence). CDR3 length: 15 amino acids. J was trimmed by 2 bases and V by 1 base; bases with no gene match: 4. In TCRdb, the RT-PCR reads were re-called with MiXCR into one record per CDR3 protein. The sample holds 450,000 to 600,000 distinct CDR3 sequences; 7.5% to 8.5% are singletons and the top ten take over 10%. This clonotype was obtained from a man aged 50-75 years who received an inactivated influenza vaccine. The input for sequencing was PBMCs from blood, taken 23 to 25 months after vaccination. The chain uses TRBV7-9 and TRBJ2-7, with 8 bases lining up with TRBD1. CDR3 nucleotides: TGTGCCAGCAGCTTAGAACAGGGGGTCCCCTACGAGCAGTACTTC. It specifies CASSLEQGVPYEQYF.